Below, 8 T cell receptor beta chains from the same sample are listed, as sequenced in a study of cytomegalovirus exposure and HLA in healthy donors. The PCR ran on 60 Vbeta and 13 Jbeta primers. This table comes from immunoSEQ multiplex PCR, and its TCRdb copy is limited to in-frame clones, with some not included. The table includes about 76,000 clones, 73% detected once. The sequencing sample was made of PBMCs. Source of these receptors: a woman between 35 and 50 years old in good health and CMV-seropositive.

This sequence joins TRBV5-6 and TRBJ1-5, with D maybe TRBD1 (5 bases). Germline-derived CDR1 and CDR2 are SGHDT and YYEEEE. The length of the CDR3 is 12 residues. With 2 bases removed from V and 6 bases from J, the gap between germline ends came to 6 bases. CDR3 DNA sequence: TGTGCCAGCAGCTTAGGGGTTCAGCCCCAGCATTTT. It yields the protein CASSLGVQPQHF. Combining the CDR3 with reference TRBV5-6 and TRBJ1-5 gives the whole variable domain DAGVTQSPTHLIKTRGQQVTLRCSPKSGHDTVSWYQQALGQGPQFIFQYYEEEERQRGNFPDRFSGHQFPNYSSELNVNALLLGDSALYLCASSLGVQPQHFGDGTRLSIL.

The V gene is TRBV5-1, the J gene TRBJ2-7, with 10 bases fitting TRBD1. The CDR3 loop spans 14 amino acids. Germline loops: CDR1 SGHRS, CDR2 YFSETQ. The junction had 8 bases not matched to a gene; V was cut back by 4 bases and J by 7 bases. The CDR3 nucleotides are TGCGCCAGCAGCGCGGGACAGGGGACCTGGGAGCAGTACTTC. Its protein product is CASSAGQGTWEQYF.

The genes are TRBV4-1 and TRBJ1-1; no firm D call. The CDR3 is 14 residues long. Germline CDR1 MGHRA, CDR2 YSYEKL. V lost 4 bases and J lost 4, with 13 bases in between. This chain's CDR3 is CASSRAGVGTEAFF. CDR3 DNA: TGCGCCAGCAGCCGAGCGGGAGTTGGCACTGAAGCTTTCTTT.

The chain employs TRBV5-4 and TRBJ2-3; 12 bases line up with TRBD2. The V segment lost 4 bases and the J segment 1 base; nucleotides outside the gene matches: 7. CDR1 and CDR2 from the germline V gene are SGHNT and YYREEE (reference sequence). The CDR3 loop spans 17 amino acids. CDR3 sequence: CASSIGLAGSRTDTQYF. In DNA form, the CDR3 reads TGTGCCAGCAGCATCGGACTAGCGGGGTCACGCACAGATACGCAGTATTTT.

V and J are TRBV2 and TRBJ1-2, with 8 bases matching TRBD1. Germline CDR1 reads SNHLY; CDR2 reads FYNNEI. CDR3 length equals 15 residues. V was clipped by 2 bases and J by 4 bases; unmatched bases: 6. CDR3 region: CASSEQPGGVYGYTF. CDR3 DNA sequence: TGTGCCAGCAGTGAACAACCAGGGGGCGTCTATGGCTACACCTTC.

V gene TRBV28 combines with J gene TRBJ1-2; D may be TRBD1 (6 bases). V was shortened by 5 bases and J by 0 bases, with 13 bases between the two germline ends. The CDR3 consists of 15 residues. From germline, CDR1 is MDHEN and CDR2 SYDVKM. CDR3 DNA: TGTGCCAGCAGTGGACCGGGACAACCTAACTATGGCTACACCTTC. This translates into CASSGPGQPNYGYTF.

The chain combines TRBV28 with TRBJ1-5, with TRBD1 identical over 7 bases. Germline CDR1 reads MDHEN; CDR2 reads SYDVKM. CDR3 length: 12 amino acids. V trimming: 11 bases; J trimming: 4 bases; junction bases outside the gene matches: 5. The chain's CDR3 is CASGTENQPQHF. The CDR3, as DNA: TGTGCCTCCGGGACAGAAAATCAGCCCCAGCATTTT.

The chain has TRBV5-1 and TRBJ2-3, with TRBD2 identical over 9 bases. CDR3 length: 16 residues. Germline values: CDR1 SGHRS, CDR2 YFSETQ. V gave up 4 bases and J gave up 0 bases; unmatched junction bases: 6. This CDR3 reads CASSVLTSGSTDTQYF. CDR3 nucleotides: TGCGCCAGCAGCGTACTGACTAGCGGTAGCACAGATACGCAGTATTTT.